This TCR beta chain was documented in a study of blood T cells in healthy people across ages. Germline V gene data show CDR1 as SGHTA and CDR2 as FQGNSA. V was clipped by 5 bases and J by 4 bases, with 6 bases between them. The CDR3 is made up of 12 amino acids. Through a sample-barcoded 5' primer and a J-beta primer mix, a second PCR was run for roughly 7 to 11 cycles. At least 2.5 million CDR3-containing paired-end reads were obtained per sample. TCRdb called the 5' RACE reads again in MiXCR, with one record for every CDR3 protein. The repertoire consists of 1.5 million to 1.8 million distinct CDR3 sequences, with 40% to 45% occurring once and the leading ten covering about 4%.

J is TRBJ1-3 and V is TRBV7-2, with D unclear. Sequenced sample: blood. The TCR sequence derives from a woman between 18 and 30 years old in good health. As DNA, the CDR3 is TGTGCCAGCAGCGAAAGGGGAAACACCATATATTTT. Residues: CASSERGNTIYF. The variable domain in full, completed from reference TRBV7-2 and TRBJ1-3, reads GAGVSQSPSNKVTEKGKDVELRCDPISGHTALYWYRQSLGQGLEFLIYFQGNSAPDKSGLPSDRFSAERTGGSVSTLTIQRTQQEDSAVYLCASSERGNTIYFGEGSWLTVV.